The 24 T cell receptor beta chains below were found in one sample sequenced in a study of T cell clonotyping in hematopoietic cell transplantation. Assay: immunoSEQ multiplex PCR; the TCRdb copy retains only in-frame clones and omits some. The data hold 35,000 to 45,000 clones, with about 95% observed a single time. Sequenced input: peripheral blood mononuclear cells. These receptors were collected from a woman between 50 and 59 years old in good health. Some clones in this sample may be carry-over from other donors' samples.

This chain connects TRBV15 to TRBJ1-2; no clear D gene. The germline CDR1 and CDR2 sequences are LNHNV and YYDKDF (reference sequence). CDR3 length: 14 residues. V lost 0 bases and J 5 bases, leaving 10 bases between the germline ends. CDR3 amino acids: CATSRDLGSYGYTF. The CDR3, as DNA: TGTGCCACCAGCAGAGATTTAGGTTCTTATGGCTACACCTTC.

The V and J genes are TRBV4-3 and TRBJ1-1; a possible D gene is TRBD1 (5 bases). Trimming stripped 3 bases from V and 1 base from J, with 9 bases between. The CDR3 contains 14 residues. Germline-derived CDR1 and CDR2 are LGHNA and YSLEER. This CDR3 is CASSQRTRNTEAFF. In DNA, the CDR3 is TGCGCCAGCAGCCAGCGGACACGGAACACTGAAGCTTTCTTT.

This clone was counted a few times. Written as DNA, the CDR3 is TGTGCCAGCAGGGACTATGGCTACACCTTC. It encodes CASRDYGYTF. This rearrangement joins TRBV28 to TRBJ1-2; D gene ambiguous. The V end lost 6 bases, the J end lost 3 bases, and 2 bases lay between the germline ends. Germline V lookup: CDR1 MDHEN, CDR2 SYDVKM. CDR3 length: 10 amino acids.

V gene TRBV11-3 combines with J gene TRBJ2-1; tentative D call: TRBD2 (5 bases). This CDR3 contains 11 residues. Trimming removed 5 bases from V and 9 bases from J, with 8 bases in between. Per germline, CDR1 SGHNT and CDR2 YENEEA. This chain's CDR3 is CASSGGGEQFF. The CDR3 DNA reads as TGTGCCAGCAGCGGCGGAGGTGAGCAGTTCTTC.

The chain has TRBV7-8 and TRBJ2-3, with D unresolved. Between the trimmed V and J ends, which lost 1 base and 6 bases, there was a span of 17 bases. The CDR3 is 16 amino acids. Germline loops: CDR1 SGHVS, CDR2 FQNEAQ. CDR3 DNA: TGTGCCAGCAGCTTAGGCCAAACACGAACGAGGGATACGCAGTATTTT. Encoded protein: CASSLGQTRTRDTQYF.

The V gene is TRBV7-9, the J gene TRBJ2-1, with 9 bases aligning to TRBD2. CDR1 SEHNR and CDR2 FQNEAQ come from the germline V gene (reference sequence). This CDR3 comprises 16 residues. Losses at the gene ends were 4 bases for V and 8 bases for J; bases not matched to a gene: 12. The CDR3 DNA is TGTGCCAGCAGCTCTATGATTAGCGGGGGCAGGGATGAGCAGTTCTTC. Translated, it gives CASSSMISGGRDEQFF.

The chain uses TRBV18 and TRBJ1-1; a possible D gene is TRBD1 (5 bases). The CDR3 contains 14 residues. Trimming stripped 2 bases from V and 1 base from J, with 8 bases between. Germline CDR1 reads KGHSH; CDR2 reads LQKENI. Here the CDR3 reads CASSPGQGNTEAFF. CDR3 DNA: TGTGCCAGCTCACCAGGGCAGGGGAACACTGAAGCTTTCTTT.

This clone was seen just once. V gene TRBV2 combines with J gene TRBJ1-1, with 10 positions matching TRBD1. Germline-derived CDR1 and CDR2 are SNHLY and FYNNEI. V was pared by 7 bases and J by 4 bases, with 6 bases of the junction left unmatched. The CDR3 sequence is 14 residues long. CDR3 region: CASTIGTGATEAFF. CDR3 nucleotide sequence: TGTGCCAGCACTATAGGGACAGGGGCCACTGAAGCTTTCTTT.

The CDR3 DNA reads as TGTGCCAGCAGATCCGGACAGATTGAAGCTTTCTTT. It encodes CASRSGQIEAFF. This rearrangement joins TRBV28 to TRBJ1-1, with D perhaps TRBD1 (6 bases). CDR3 size: 12 residues. The ends were cut back, 6 bases at V and 7 bases at J, with 12 bases in the middle. The germline gives CDR1 MDHEN, CDR2 SYDVKM.

This rearrangement joins TRBV6-6 to TRBJ1-3, with D uncertain. The CDR3 consists of 15 residues. Trimming pared 2 bases from V and 0 bases from J, leaving 8 bases between. Germline CDR1 reads MNHNY; CDR2 reads SVGAGI (reference sequence). CDR3 bases: TGTGCCAGCAGTTACACGGGCCTCTCTGGAAACACCATATATTTT. Translation gives CASSYTGLSGNTIYF.

The genes are TRBV6-6 and TRBJ2-3; D is unresolved. The V end lost 7 bases, the J end lost 5 bases, and 13 bases lay between the germline ends. Germline V gene data show CDR1 as MNHNY and CDR2 as SVGAGI (reference sequence). The CDR3 is 13 amino acids. The CDR3 protein is CASNLVTGDTQYF. The CDR3 nucleotides read TGTGCCAGCAATCTAGTTACGGGAGATACGCAGTATTTT.

This chain joins TRBV7-2 and TRBJ2-2; 8 bases match TRBD1. The CDR3 spans 14 residues. The J segment lost 5 bases and the V segment lost 1 base, leaving 0 bases of the junction unmatched. The V gene's germline CDR1 is SGHTA and CDR2 FQGNSA. CDR3: CASSLDRGTGELFF. The CDR3 coding sequence is TGTGCCAGCAGCTTAGACAGGGGGACCGGGGAGCTGTTTTTT.

J is TRBJ2-7 and V is TRBV6-5; D tentatively reads TRBD1 or TRBD2 (5 bases each). Germline-derived CDR1 and CDR2 are MNHEY and SVGAGI. Trimming left V 2 bases short and J 3 bases short, with 17 bases between. The CDR3 sequence is 16 residues long. Here the CDR3 reads CASSYAPPGTDYEQYF. In DNA, the CDR3 is TGTGCCAGCAGTTACGCCCCTCCTGGGACCGACTACGAGCAGTACTTC.

This chain joins TRBV2 and TRBJ2-3; tentatively, D is TRBD1 or TRBD2 (5 bases each). CDR1 and CDR2 from the germline V gene are SNHLY and FYNNEI. Between the trimmed V and J ends, which lost 7 bases and 2 bases, there was a span of 19 bases. The CDR3 loop spans 16 amino acids. The DNA of the CDR3 is TGTGCCAGCACGGGACCCGGGACCCATCACACAGATACGCAGTATTTT. Its protein is CASTGPGTHHTDTQYF.

The rearrangement joins TRBV10-3 to TRBJ1-1; D ambiguous. The V gene's germline CDR1 is ENHRY and CDR2 SYGVKD. CDR3 length: 11 amino acids. Trimming removed 0 bases at V and 11 bases at J, with 7 bases between. CDR3 in DNA: TGTGCCATCAGTGAGTCGAATGACGCTTTCTTT. It yields the protein CAISESNDAFF.

The chain combines TRBV6-5 with TRBJ2-1; no clear D. The CDR3 is 15 amino acids. Germline lookup yields CDR1 MNHEY and CDR2 SVGAGI. V shed 5 bases and J shed 0 bases, with 11 bases lying between them. The CDR3 nucleotides are TGTGCCAGCAGTCCGTACCTTAGCTCCTACAATGAGCAGTTCTTC. It is translated as CASSPYLSSYNEQFF.

In DNA form, the CDR3 reads TGCAGCGGGGGACAGGGGGCGCGTGGCTACACCTTC. Amino acids: CSGGQGARGYTF. The rearrangement uses TRBV29-1 and TRBJ1-2; 12 bases match TRBD1. The CDR3 is 12 residues long. V lost 7 bases and J lost 7; bases outside the gene matches: 4. CDR1 and CDR2 from the germline V gene are SQVTM and ANQGSEA.

J is TRBJ1-6 and V is TRBV19; D remains unclear. Germline-derived CDR1 and CDR2 are LNHDA and SQIVND (reference sequence). V dropped 6 bases and J dropped 7 bases, with 10 bases sitting between them. The CDR3 covers 13 residues. CDR3 DNA sequence: TGTGCCAGTAGACATGGAGGAAATTCACCCCTCCACTTT. The encoded protein is CASRHGGNSPLHF.

This chain joins TRBV5-4 and TRBJ1-1; D is undetermined. Between the trimmed V and J ends, which lost 2 bases and 3 bases, there was a span of 11 bases. The CDR3 spans 14 residues. Germline CDR1 reads SGHNT; CDR2 reads YYREEE (reference sequence). Written as DNA, the CDR3 is TGTGCCAGCAGCTTAAAAGGACTGGACACTGAAGCTTTCTTT. This gives the protein CASSLKGLDTEAFF.

The V and J genes are TRBV7-2 and TRBJ1-6; D is unresolved. V was clipped by 4 bases and J by 2 bases, with 0 bases between them. This CDR3 is 12 amino acids long. The germline gives CDR1 SGHTA, CDR2 FQGNSA. CDR3 bases: TGTGCCAGCAGCTCCTATAATTCACCCCTCCACTTT. This gives the protein CASSSYNSPLHF.

V usage is TRBV9 and J usage is TRBJ2-2; the D gene could be TRBD1 or TRBD2 (6 bases each). In germline, CDR1 is SGDLS, CDR2 YYNGEE. The V end lost 6 bases, the J end lost 4 bases, and 10 bases lay between the germline ends. The CDR3 has 13 residues. The CDR3 spells CASKGGGTGELFF. DNA of the CDR3: TGTGCCAGCAAGGGGGGAGGCACCGGGGAGCTGTTTTTT.

This rearrangement joins TRBV6-5 to TRBJ1-1; 9 nucleotides match TRBD1. The V and J ends lost 7 bases and 12 bases, in that order; junction bases with no gene match: 15. There are 14 residues in the CDR3. Germline V gives CDR1 MNHEY, CDR2 SVGAGI. CDR3 nucleotide sequence: TGTGCCAGCACTACCGGGACAGGGACCCTTTTGCCTTTCTTT. Its protein product is CASTTGTGTLLPFF.

This chain connects TRBV5-1 to TRBJ1-4, with TRBD1 as a possible D gene (6 bases). In germline, CDR1 is SGHRS, CDR2 YFSETQ. Trimming pared 4 bases from V and 3 bases from J, leaving 10 bases between. The CDR3 spans 14 residues. CDR3 loop: CASSTTGSNEKLFF. CDR3 sequence (DNA): TGCGCCAGCAGCACCACAGGGTCTAATGAAAAACTGTTTTTT.

The V and J genes are TRBV11-2 and TRBJ1-6, with D possibly matching TRBD1 (5 bases). CDR1 is SGHAT and CDR2 is FQNNGV in the germline V gene. V was clipped by 5 bases and J by 8 bases, with 10 bases between them. There are 13 residues in the CDR3. CDR3 sequence (DNA): TGTGCCAGCAGCGGAAGGACACATTCACCCCTCCACTTT. Translation: CASSGRTHSPLHF.